One sample yielded the 30 T cell receptor beta chains listed below, sequenced in a study of T cells in women clearing cervical HPV infection. Method: immunoSEQ multiplex PCR; TCRdb's copy keeps in-frame clones and lacks some. The sample's table shows around 33,000 clones. The sample consisted of blood buffy coat. The origin of the receptors is a woman aged 18 to 75 with a cervical HPV16 infection that either progressed to CIN3+ or cleared (not recorded which).

Details on this clone: The read falls 3 residues short of the CDR3 end, and the missing part is taken from the germline J gene. The chain uses TRBV29-1 and TRBJ2-7, with D possibly TRBD2 on 6 matching bases. Germline V gene lookup returns CDR1 SQVTM and CDR2 ANQGSEA. V lost 6 bases to trimming and J lost 3 bases, with 15 bases between them. The CDR3 contains 13 residues. CDR3 DNA (partial): TGCAGCGTAAAGACTAGTAGCGGCTACGAG. Protein product: CSVKTSSGYE. The complete CDR3 reads CSVKTSSGYEQYF.

A word on this clone: The read comes to an end 3 residues before the CDR3 does, leaving the germline J gene to fill in the end. The chain uses TRBV30 and TRBJ2-2; 7 bases agree with TRBD1. This CDR3 has 13 residues. The V gene's germline CDR1 is GTSNPN and CDR2 SVGIG (reference sequence). Partial CDR3 DNA: TGTGCCTGGAGTAGGGACAGTAATTCACCG. Translation gives CAWSRDSNSP. In full, the CDR3 reads CAWSRDSNSPLFF.

As concerns this clone: The CDR3 is cut off 3 residues early in the read; its end comes from the germline J gene. V is TRBV29-1 and J is TRBJ2-3; maybe TRBD2 (5 bases). Germline lookup yields CDR1 SQVTM and CDR2 ANQGSEA. This CDR3 is built from 13 residues. Deletions cut 2 bases from V and 2 bases from J, with 8 bases between. The CDR3 DNA, read in part, is TGCAGCGTTGAACGGGGTGTCACAGATACG. Its translation: CSVERGVTDT. The full CDR3 sequence reads CSVERGVTDTQYF.

About this clone itself: The observed sequence ends 3 residues before the CDR3 terminus, with the missing tail filled in from the germline J gene. The V gene is TRBV7-9, the J gene TRBJ2-5, with TRBD2 as a possible D gene (6 bases). Deletions cut 0 bases from V and 2 bases from J, with 7 bases between. The germline CDR1 and CDR2 sequences are SEHNR and FQNEAQ (reference sequence). This CDR3 is built from 14 residues. Partial CDR3 DNA: TGTGCCAGCAGCTTAGCGGCGGGACAAGAGACC. Translated: CASSLAAGQET. The full-length CDR3 reads as CASSLAAGQETQYF.

With regard to this clone: The read falls 3 residues short of the CDR3 end, and the missing part is taken from the germline J gene. The chain uses TRBV2 and TRBJ1-4, with a possible D match to TRBD1 (5 bases). Germline lookup yields CDR1 SNHLY and CDR2 FYNNEI. Trimming removed 5 bases from V and 9 bases from J, with 13 bases in between. The CDR3 is 13 residues long. The sequenced part of the CDR3 DNA is TGTGCCAGCAGTAAAAGACAGACCAAAAAA. Translation gives CASSKRQTKK. The complete CDR3 reads CASSKRQTKKLFF.

Note on this clone: With the read ending 3 residues before the CDR3 end, the germline J gene is used to fill in that end. The genes are TRBV19 and TRBJ1-2, with a weak D call TRBD1 (6 bases). Looked up from germline, CDR1 is LNHDA and CDR2 is SQIVND (reference sequence). The CDR3 totals 15 residues. The CDR3 bases that were read are TGTGCCAGTAGTATACCTGACAGGCGGGTCGGGGGC. Translated: CASSIPDRRVGG. The entire CDR3 protein is CASSIPDRRVGGYTF.

Turning to this clone: The CDR3 goes on 3 residues after the read ends, and that part is filled in from the germline J gene. The chain recombines TRBV7-9 with TRBJ2-2, with a tentative D call TRBD1 (6 bases). V was trimmed by 6 bases and J by 7 bases, leaving 18 bases between them. The CDR3 sequence is 15 residues long. Germline CDR1 reads SEHNR; CDR2 reads FQNEAQ (reference sequence). This chain's CDR3 is CASRDKQGFHGELFF. The sequenced CDR3 bases are TGTGCCAGCAGGGATAAACAGGGCTTTCACGGGGAG. Using reference TRBV7-9 and TRBJ2-2 for the parts outside the CDR3, the full variable domain is DTGVSQNPRHKITKRGQNVTFRCDPISEHNRLYWYRQTLGQGPEFLTYFQNEAQLEKSRLLSDRFSAERPKGSFSTLEIQRTEQGDSAMYLCASRDKQGFHGELFFGEGSRLTVL.

To note about this clone: The junction does not match germline at one end; this may be a read error. The part of the CDR3 DNA that was read is TGTTCCAGCAGCGCCCGGTACGCAGATACG. This translates into CSSSARYADT. The entire CDR3 protein is CSSSARYADTQYF. The J gene is TRBJ2-3, the V gene TRBV7-3; D is unclear. The read ends 3 residues shy of where the CDR3 ends; the end is completed using the germline J gene. The CDR3 is made up of 13 amino acids. Germline values: CDR1 SGHTA, CDR2 FQGTGA.

Turning to this clone: The read stops 3 residues short of the end of the CDR3; the missing end is completed from the germline J gene. The chain carries TRBV19 and TRBJ2-5, with 10 bases identical to TRBD2. Germline V CDR1 and CDR2: LNHDA, SQIVND (reference sequence). This CDR3 region has 17 residues. The CDR3 protein is CASSAWKLAGFTDTQYF. CDR3 DNA, as far as it was read: TGTGCCAGTAGTGCCTGGAAACTAGCGGGGTTCACAGATACC.

About this clone: The CDR3 is cut off 3 residues early in the read; its end comes from the germline J gene. The chain has TRBV7-3 and TRBJ2-1, with a tentative D call TRBD2 (6 bases). This CDR3 has 15 residues. The germline gives CDR1 SGHTA, CDR2 FQGTGA. V lost 4 bases to trimming and J lost 2 bases, with 12 bases between them. The CDR3 sequence is CASSSGLTTYNEQFF. The sequenced CDR3 bases are TGTGCCAGCAGCTCGGGACTGACCACCTACAATGAG.

As to this clone: The read comes to an end 3 residues before the CDR3 does, leaving the germline J gene to fill in the end. The genes are TRBV19 and TRBJ2-2; 12 bases map to TRBD2. The CDR3 contains 15 residues. Germline values: CDR1 LNHDA, CDR2 SQIVND (reference sequence). Unmatched junction bases numbered 6, after V lost 8 bases and J lost 5 bases. This chain's CDR3 is CASSTSGRGTGELFF. The sequenced CDR3 bases are TGTGCCAGTTCGACTAGCGGGAGAGGAACCGGGGAG.

Notes on this clone: The missing CDR3 end, 3 residues past where the read stops, is filled in from the germline J gene. The V and J genes are TRBV20-1 and TRBJ2-7; 8 nucleotides align to TRBD1. The J segment lost 2 bases and the V segment lost 3 bases, leaving 6 bases of the junction unmatched. Germline V lookup: CDR1 DFQATT, CDR2 SNEGSKA (reference sequence). This CDR3 region has 14 residues. The CDR3 is CSARGTGGTYEQYF. The DNA read from the CDR3 is TGCAGTGCTAGGGGTACAGGGGGGACCTACGAG.

Turning to this clone: The read halts 3 residues ahead of the CDR3 end, with the missing end drawn from the germline J gene. This chain connects TRBV2 to TRBJ1-5; 8 bases fit TRBD1. Trimming took 7 bases from V and 7 from J; bases not matched to a gene: 6. The germline V gene encodes CDR1 SNHLY and CDR2 FYNNEI. This CDR3 is 13 amino acids long. CDR3 DNA, as far as it was read: TGTGCCAGCAATTGGGCAGGGGGCCAGCCC. This gives the protein CASNWAGGQP. In full, the CDR3 is CASNWAGGQPQHF. Complete variable domain (other parts from reference TRBV2 and TRBJ1-5): EPEVTQTPSHQVTQMGQEVILRCVPISNHLYFYWYRQILGQKVEFLVSFYNNEISEKSEIFDDQFSVERPDGSNFTLKIRSTKLEDSAMYFCASNWAGGQPQHFGDGTRLSIL.

A word on this clone: The sequenced fragment ends 3 residues before the CDR3 boundary, so the rest is inferred from the germline J gene. The V and J genes are TRBV20-1 and TRBJ2-1; 9 positions match TRBD2. The CDR3 sequence is 15 residues long. Germline V gene lookup returns CDR1 DFQATT and CDR2 SNEGSKA (reference sequence). Unmatched junction bases numbered 13, after V lost 6 bases and J lost 7 bases. The covered CDR3 bases are TGCAGTGCGAATTCAGCGGGGGGACCCTCAAATGAG. This translates into CSANSAGGPSNE. The whole CDR3 reads CSANSAGGPSNEQFF.

With respect to this clone: The sequenced fragment ends 3 residues before the CDR3 boundary, so the rest is inferred from the germline J gene. The rearrangement uses TRBV14 and TRBJ2-6, with D unclear. The CDR3 is made up of 15 amino acids. V gave up 1 base and J gave up 0 bases, with 4 bases separating them. From germline, CDR1 is SGHDN and CDR2 FVKESK. CDR3 sequence reads: CASSQARSGANVLTF. CDR3 DNA (partial): TGTGCCAGCAGCCAAGCTCGCTCTGGGGCCAACGTC.

About this clone itself: The read halts 3 residues ahead of the CDR3 end, with the missing end drawn from the germline J gene. The rearrangement uses TRBV7-2 and TRBJ2-2; 8 bases are shared with TRBD2. Per germline, CDR1 SGHTA and CDR2 FQGNSA. The CDR3 consists of 15 residues. J gave up 6 bases and V 5 bases, and 8 bases lay outside the gene matches. The covered CDR3 bases are TGTGCCAGCAGCCCGGGACTAGGTTTCCCCGGGGAG. Its protein is CASSPGLGFPGE. The CDR3 in its entirety is CASSPGLGFPGELFF.

With respect to this clone: The read falls 3 residues short of the CDR3 end, and the missing part is taken from the germline J gene. The V call is TRBV2, the J call TRBJ2-3, with 10 positions matching TRBD2. The trim removed 7 bases at V and 5 bases at J, leaving 9 bases unmatched. Germline assignment: CDR1 SNHLY and CDR2 FYNNEI. The CDR3 is 15 residues long. CDR3 loop: CASTLSGRRGDTQYF. Partial CDR3 DNA: TGTGCCAGCACTCTTAGCGGGAGGCGTGGAGATACG. Complete variable domain (other parts from reference TRBV2 and TRBJ2-3): EPEVTQTPSHQVTQMGQEVILRCVPISNHLYFYWYRQILGQKVEFLVSFYNNEISEKSEIFDDQFSVERPDGSNFTLKIRSTKLEDSAMYFCASTLSGRRGDTQYFGPGTRLTVL.

For this clone: The CDR3 end is not reached by the read, which stops 3 residues before it; the germline J gene fills it in. This chain links TRBV10-1 with TRBJ1-2; 11 bases fit TRBD1. The CDR3 runs to 15 residues. From germline, CDR1 is WNHNN and CDR2 SYGVQD (reference sequence). CDR3: CASSDSGTGGNTYTF. CDR3 DNA, as far as it was read: TGCGCCAGCAGTGACTCCGGGACAGGGGGTAATACC.

Note on this clone: The missing CDR3 end, 3 residues past where the read stops, is filled in from the germline J gene. The chain couples TRBV2 to TRBJ2-2; D is unclear. Germline CDR1 and CDR2: SNHLY and FYNNEI. CDR3 length: 11 amino acids. CDR3 region: CASSRVEKLFF. The covered CDR3 bases are TGTGCCAGCAGCAGAGTTGAAAAG.

For this clone: Read coverage stops 3 residues before the CDR3 terminus; the germline J gene supplies the remainder. The chain combines TRBV19 with TRBJ2-3; D call uncertain. CDR3 length: 15 amino acids. Germline CDR1 LNHDA, CDR2 SQIVND (reference sequence). The part of the CDR3 DNA that was read is TGTGCCAGTAGTCTAAGTCCGTATAGCAATCAGCCG. This encodes CASSLSPYSNQP. The entire CDR3 reads CASSLSPYSNQPQYF.

With regard to this clone: The read stops 3 residues short of the end of the CDR3; the missing end is completed from the germline J gene. This chain joins TRBV12-3 or TRBV12-4 and TRBJ2-7, with unresolved D. Deletions cut 3 bases from V and 6 bases from J, with 9 bases between. The CDR3 runs 12 residues. The DNA read from the CDR3 is TGTGCCAGCAGTTTGTTCGTTGTCGAG. It yields the protein CASSLFVVE. The CDR3 reads in full as CASSLFVVEQYF.

To note about this clone: The sequence runs out 3 residues before the end of the CDR3; the remainder is reconstructed from the germline J gene. V and J are TRBV20-1 and TRBJ2-5, with 7 bases lining up with TRBD2. In germline, CDR1 is DFQATT, CDR2 SNEGSKA (reference sequence). After removal of 6 bases from V and 5 bases from J, the junction contained 9 bases not matched to a gene. CDR3 size: 13 residues. Incomplete CDR3 DNA: TGCAGTGCCACGAAAGCGGGGCGGGAGACC. Translation: CSATKAGRET. The full CDR3 sequence reads CSATKAGRETQYF.

Note on this clone: The CDR3 end falls 3 residues outside the read, so it is completed with the germline J gene. This chain joins TRBV2 and TRBJ2-3; tentatively, D is TRBD1 (5 bases). Germline CDR1 SNHLY, CDR2 FYNNEI. This CDR3 region has 14 residues. Incomplete CDR3 DNA: TGTGCCAGCAGTTTCGACAGAGTAAATCAGCCG. Protein sequence: CASSFDRVNQP. The CDR3 in full is CASSFDRVNQPQYF.

Notes on this clone: The observed sequence ends 3 residues before the CDR3 terminus, with the missing tail filled in from the germline J gene. The J gene is TRBJ2-2, the V gene TRBV18, with no clear D. The CDR3 has 13 amino acids. V was trimmed by 3 bases and J by 6 bases, leaving 8 bases between them. Germline values: CDR1 KGHSH, CDR2 LQKENI. Incomplete CDR3 DNA: TGTGCCAGCTCACCGGCTCGTCCCGGGGAG. Translating it yields CASSPARPGE. From start to end, the CDR3 is CASSPARPGELFF.

The part of the CDR3 DNA that was read is TGTGCCAGCAGTGAAGTTCAGCGGGGGGCCGGGGAGACG. This translates into CASSEVQRGAGET. The complete CDR3 protein is CASSEVQRGAGETQYF. This chain uses TRBV6-1 with TRBJ2-3; TRBD2 matches at 9 bases. The sequence runs out 3 residues before the end of the CDR3; the remainder is reconstructed from the germline J gene. This CDR3 spans 16 amino acids. Per the germline V gene, CDR1 is MNHNS and CDR2 is SASEGT.

Comment on this clone: The read ends 3 residues before the CDR3 terminus; that terminus is restored from the germline J gene. The chain couples TRBV2 to TRBJ2-1, with 7 positions matching TRBD2. CDR1 is SNHLY and CDR2 is FYNNEI in the germline V gene. The CDR3 is 14 amino acids. V lost 7 bases and J lost 4; bases outside the gene matches: 7. The CDR3 region is CASTDGGKYNEQFF. The sequenced part of the CDR3 DNA is TGTGCCAGCACAGACGGGGGGAAATACAATGAG.

Regarding this clone: The read stops 3 residues short of the end of the CDR3; the missing end is completed from the germline J gene. The rearrangement uses TRBV5-1 and TRBJ2-3; 7 bases fit TRBD2. The CDR3 has 15 amino acids. Germline CDR1 is SGHRS and CDR2 is YFSETQ. Partial CDR3 DNA: TGCGCCAGCAGCCCACCCGCGACTAGCCTTGAGACG. It translates to CASSPPATSLET. The full-length CDR3 reads as CASSPPATSLETQYF.

About this clone itself: The read terminates 3 residues before the CDR3 end, so the remaining end is supplied by the germline J gene. This rearrangement joins TRBV6-2 or TRBV6-3 to TRBJ2-3, with a tentative D call TRBD1 (6 bases). This CDR3 comprises 14 residues. With 7 bases removed from V and 8 bases from J, the gap between germline ends came to 19 bases. In germline, CDR1 is MNHEY, CDR2 SVGEGT. Partial CDR3 DNA: TGTGCCAGCAAAGACAGGAAGGGTTGGAGTACG. Translation: CASKDRKGWST. The entire CDR3 sequence reads CASKDRKGWSTQYF.

Concerning this clone itself: The read terminates 3 residues before the CDR3 end, so the remaining end is supplied by the germline J gene. The rearrangement uses TRBV2 and TRBJ1-6; 7 bases fit TRBD1. Germline-derived CDR1 and CDR2 are SNHLY and FYNNEI. The CDR3 has 16 amino acids. V lost 4 bases and J lost 0; bases outside the gene matches: 3. The CDR3 spells CASSVQGSSYNSPLHF. The CDR3 DNA, read in part, is TGTGCCAGCAGTGTACAGGGGAGCTCCTATAATTCACCC.

Notes on this clone: The read stops 3 residues short of the end of the CDR3; the missing end is completed from the germline J gene. The V call is TRBV6-1, the J call TRBJ2-2, with 7 nucleotides matching TRBD2. Germline loops: CDR1 MNHNS, CDR2 SASEGT. This CDR3 contains 15 residues. CDR3 sequence reads: CASSEVWGGNEKLFF. The part of the CDR3 DNA that was read is TGTGCCAGCAGTGAAGTTTGGGGGGGAAATGAAAAG.